This T cell receptor beta chain was captured in a study of response to subunit inactivated influenza vaccine listed by TCRdb under 2018. Concerning the study at large: To follow how T cells responded to a trivalent subunit inactivated influenza vaccine, the researchers relied on deep quantitative profiling of the T cell receptor repertoire.

Taken with the paper, the label for time point translates to: around 42 days after influenza vaccine administration. Points the paper makes about the study in general: The authors proposed that each seasonal influenza vaccination may bring in only a limited number of new T cells.

This clonotype was detected many times. This clone's antigen is unknown. No much larger clone is present one base from it, and per-base qualities are unavailable. The germline V gene (reference sequence) sets CDR1 to DFQATT and CDR2 to SNEGSKA. V and J are truncated by 5 bases and 4 bases respectively, leaving an intervening sequence of 14 bases. Counted from cysteine to phenylalanine, this CDR3 has 13 amino acids. CDR3 DNA is the only sequence kept; it has 39 bases, read in frame from the first base. Libraries were constructed by RT-PCR. TCRdb shows the sequencer as Illumina HiSeq 2500. TCRdb ran its own pipeline on the public reads, namely fastp trimming at Q25 and MiXCR clone calling, and kept in-frame beta chains. For every CDR3 protein sequence, its rows merge into one entry that carries the most common genes and DNA. This sample lists about 520,000 distinct CDR3 sequences; approximately 9.9% were detected once. The ten biggest clones cover approximately 12% of the sample.

Here the chain combines TRBV20-1 and TRBJ1-1, with the D gene too uncertain to name. Specimen: PBMCs from blood, collected 35 to 45 days after vaccination. This clonotype was obtained from a man aged 45-60 years who received an inactivated influenza vaccine. Donor details come from another sample of the same person, matched by shared clones. Read as DNA, the sequence is TGCAGTGCTCCGGCGGTAAAGGGCACTGAAGCTTTCTTT. Protein translation: CSAPAVKGTEAFF.